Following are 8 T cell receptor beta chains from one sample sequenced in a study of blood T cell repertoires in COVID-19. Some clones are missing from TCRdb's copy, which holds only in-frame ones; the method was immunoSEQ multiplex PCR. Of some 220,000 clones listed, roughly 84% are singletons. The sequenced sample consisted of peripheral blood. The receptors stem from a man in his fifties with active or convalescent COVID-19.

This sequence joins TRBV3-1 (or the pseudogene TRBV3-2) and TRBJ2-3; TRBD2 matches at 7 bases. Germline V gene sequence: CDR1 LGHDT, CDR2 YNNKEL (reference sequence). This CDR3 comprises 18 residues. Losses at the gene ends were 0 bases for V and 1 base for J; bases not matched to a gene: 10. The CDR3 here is CASSQERGAGRGTDTQYF. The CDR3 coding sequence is TGTGCCAGCAGCCAAGAGAGGGGAGCGGGGAGGGGCACAGATACGCAGTATTTT.

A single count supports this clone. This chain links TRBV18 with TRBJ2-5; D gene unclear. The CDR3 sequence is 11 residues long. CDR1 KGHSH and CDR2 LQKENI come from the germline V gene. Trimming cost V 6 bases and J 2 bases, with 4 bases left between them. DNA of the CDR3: TGTGCCAGCTCCCATCAAGAGACCCAGTACTTC. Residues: CASSHQETQYF.

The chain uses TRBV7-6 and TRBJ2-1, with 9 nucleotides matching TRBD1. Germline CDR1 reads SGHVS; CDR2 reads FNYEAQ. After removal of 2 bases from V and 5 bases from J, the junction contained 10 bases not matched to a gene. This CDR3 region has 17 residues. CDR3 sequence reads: CASSLTKTGGYDNEQFF. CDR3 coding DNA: TGTGCCAGCAGCTTAACCAAAACAGGGGGCTACGACAATGAGCAGTTCTTC.

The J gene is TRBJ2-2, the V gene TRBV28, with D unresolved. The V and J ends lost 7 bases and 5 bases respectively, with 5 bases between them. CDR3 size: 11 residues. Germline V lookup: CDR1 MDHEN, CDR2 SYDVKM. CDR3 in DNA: TGTGCCAGCACGAGGACCGGGGAGCTGTTTTTT. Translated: CASTRTGELFF.

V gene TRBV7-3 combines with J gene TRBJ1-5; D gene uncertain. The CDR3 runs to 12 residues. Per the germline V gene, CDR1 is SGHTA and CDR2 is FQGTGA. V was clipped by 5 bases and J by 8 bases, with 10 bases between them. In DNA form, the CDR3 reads TGTGCCAGCAGCCCGCTCCGAGAGCCCCAGCATTTT. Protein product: CASSPLREPQHF.

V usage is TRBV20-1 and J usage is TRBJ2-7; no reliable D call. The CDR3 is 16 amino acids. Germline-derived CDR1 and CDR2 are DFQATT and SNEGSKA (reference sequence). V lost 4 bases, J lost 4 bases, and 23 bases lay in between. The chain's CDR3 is CSANEGGTVDPYEQYV. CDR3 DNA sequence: TGCAGTGCTAATGAAGGTGGAACAGTTGACCCTTACGAGCAGTACGTC.

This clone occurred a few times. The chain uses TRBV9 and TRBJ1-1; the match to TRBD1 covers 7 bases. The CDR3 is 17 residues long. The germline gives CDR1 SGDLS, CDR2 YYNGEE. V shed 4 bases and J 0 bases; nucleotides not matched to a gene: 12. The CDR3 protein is CASSSRQGDTMNTEAFF. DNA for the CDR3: TGTGCCAGCAGCTCCCGACAGGGAGATACCATGAACACTGAAGCTTTCTTT.

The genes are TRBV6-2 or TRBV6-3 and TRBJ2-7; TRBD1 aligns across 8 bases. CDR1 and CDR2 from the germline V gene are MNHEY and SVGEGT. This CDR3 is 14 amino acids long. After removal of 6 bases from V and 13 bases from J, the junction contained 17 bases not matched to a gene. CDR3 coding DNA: TGTGCCAGCAGCAACACTTTTGACAGGGGCCTCGATTACGTC. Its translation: CASSNTFDRGLDYV.